This note documents a single T cell receptor (beta chain) sequence. This entry is derived from a study of T cell changes during pregnancy in multiple sclerosis. The CDR3 has 14 amino acids. V lost 0 bases to trimming and J lost 3 bases, with 7 bases between them. Germline CDR1 SGHDT, CDR2 YYEEEE. TCRdb keeps only in-frame clones here, not all; method: immunoSEQ multiplex PCR. The repertoire has 15,000 to 20,000 clones, about 87% of them found once; the top ten carry roughly 6%. The source material was CD8+ T cells from peripheral blood mononuclear cells, sampled after pregnancy. The chain joins TRBV5-6 to TRBJ1-3; D gene uncertain. This TCR was sampled from a female donor in good health, enrolled as a control in a pregnancy study. The CDR3 protein is CASSLERDGNTIYF. In nucleotides, the CDR3 is TGTGCCAGCAGCTTGGAGAGGGATGGAAACACCATATATTTT.